The 10 T cell receptor beta chains presented below share a single source sample, sequenced in a study of Ad26.COV2.S vaccination and SARS-CoV-2 variants. Sample treatment: 15 to 20 received Ad26.COV2.S at low or high dose, single or two shots; roughly five received placebo; per-sample allocation not given. All samples were drawn on day 63, counting from the first vaccine or placebo injection. The data were produced by immunoSEQ multiplex PCR, yet TCRdb's version contains in-frame clones alone and is incomplete. The sample carries fewer than 500,000 clones, about 93% recorded once. The sequenced sample was peripheral blood, obtained in a trial of Ad26.COV2.S vaccine versus placebo. Receptors were obtained from a person aged 18-65 years who received the Ad26.COV2.S COVID-19 vaccine or a placebo.

The chain joins TRBV25-1 to TRBJ2-3; D might be TRBD1 (6 bases). CDR1 MGHDK and CDR2 SYGVNS come from the germline V gene. The CDR3 contains 15 residues. The V gene lost 5 bases and the J gene lost 2 bases, with 14 bases spanning the gap. This CDR3 is CASSRQATNTDTQYF. In DNA, the CDR3 is TGTGCCAGCAGTCGACAGGCGACGAACACAGATACGCAGTATTTT. Full variable domain (outside the CDR3, taken from reference TRBV25-1 and TRBJ2-3): EADIYQTPRYLVIGTGKKITLECSQTMGHDKMYWYQQDPGMELHLIHYSYGVNSTEKGDLSSESTVSRIRTEHFPLTLESARPSHTSQYLCASSRQATNTDTQYFGPGTRLTVL.

The chain recombines TRBV5-1 with TRBJ1-4; 8 bases are a match to TRBD1. CDR1 and CDR2 from the germline V gene are SGHRS and YFSETQ. CDR3 length equals 14 residues. J gave up 4 bases and V 4 bases, and 3 bases lay outside the gene matches. The CDR3 protein is CASSQGQDNEKLFF. The CDR3 nucleotides are TGCGCCAGCAGCCAGGGACAGGATAATGAAAAACTGTTTTTT.

The CDR3 sequence: CASSFSSNGVHEQYF. CDR3 nucleotides: TGTGCCAGCAGCTTTTCATCCAATGGGGTCCACGAGCAGTACTTC. The chain joins TRBV27 to TRBJ2-7; D call uncertain. This CDR3 comprises 15 residues. The V end was cut by 6 bases, the J end by 5 bases, with 20 bases between. The V gene's germline CDR1 is MNHEY and CDR2 SMNVEV (reference sequence).

The J gene is TRBJ2-1, the V gene TRBV4-3; unclear D gene. V was trimmed by 0 bases and J by 6 bases, leaving 12 bases between them. Germline lookup yields CDR1 LGHNA and CDR2 YSLEER. The CDR3 loop spans 15 amino acids. CDR3 loop: CASSQDFPSRNEQFF. The CDR3 DNA reads TGCGCCAGCAGCCAAGACTTCCCCTCTCGCAATGAGCAGTTCTTC.

Only one count was recorded for this clone. The CDR3 DNA sequence: TGTGCCAGCTCACCAGGAAGTTTAGAAAAACTGTTTTTT. Protein: CASSPGSLEKLFF. The chain links TRBV18 to TRBJ1-4; D unresolved. Germline V lookup: CDR1 KGHSH, CDR2 LQKENI. This CDR3 has 13 amino acids. V shed 2 bases and J shed 8 bases, with 9 bases lying between them.

The chain is built from TRBV25-1 and TRBJ2-1, with a weak D call TRBD2 (6 bases). Trimming cost V 8 bases and J 0 bases, with 23 bases left between them. This CDR3 spans 18 amino acids. Germline CDR1 MGHDK, CDR2 SYGVNS. The CDR3 DNA sequence: TGTGCCAGCTCCTTGAGGGCGGGACTTGGGAGCTCCTACAATGAGCAGTTCTTC. It codes for CASSLRAGLGSSYNEQFF.

The chain links TRBV7-9 to TRBJ1-4, with 7 bases fitting TRBD1. This CDR3 has 15 residues. After removal of 5 bases from V and 7 bases from J, the junction contained 10 bases not matched to a gene. Germline V gene lookup returns CDR1 SEHNR and CDR2 FQNEAQ (reference sequence). Here the CDR3 reads CASSPTGVMGEKLFF. The CDR3 nucleotides are TGTGCCAGCAGCCCAACAGGGGTAATGGGTGAAAAACTGTTTTTT.

The genes are TRBV7-8 and TRBJ2-7; 11 positions agree with TRBD1. CDR1 and CDR2 (germline): SGHVS, FQNEAQ. This CDR3 comprises 15 residues. Trimming removed 4 bases from V and 0 bases from J; junction bases left unmatched: 2. The CDR3 DNA is TGTGCCAGCAGCTCGGGACAGGGGGTCTCCTACGAGCAGTACTTC. This sequence encodes CASSSGQGVSYEQYF.

The CDR3 region is CASSYSRVQETQYF. CDR3 DNA: TGTGCCAGCAGTTACTCCCGGGTTCAAGAGACCCAGTACTTC. The rearrangement links TRBV6-2 or TRBV6-3 to TRBJ2-5, with D hard to call. The CDR3 is made up of 14 amino acids. The V and J ends lost 0 bases and 2 bases respectively, with 7 bases between them. CDR1 is MNHEY and CDR2 is SVGEGT in the germline V gene.

Only one count was recorded for this clone. The rearrangement uses TRBV5-4 and TRBJ2-1, with TRBD2 identical over 11 bases. CDR3 length: 16 amino acids. Trimming cost V 4 bases and J 4 bases; bases outside gene matches: 7. Germline V gene data show CDR1 as SGHNT and CDR2 as YYREEE (reference sequence). CDR3 in DNA: TGTGCCAGCAGCGGACAGCCTAGCGGGAGGTACAATGAGCAGTTCTTC. It specifies CASSGQPSGRYNEQFF.